The 17 T cell receptor beta chains below come from one sample, sequenced in a study of tumor-infiltrating lymphocytes in primary liver carcinoma. Unsorted whole blood supplied the blood RNA, and germline DNA was isolated too. Starting from 450 to 500 ng of total RNA, TCR beta cDNA was produced with a primer in the constant region. Slightly modified ARM-PCR, run as three nested multiplex PCR rounds, produced the TCR beta libraries. Both of the initial two PCR rounds ran for about 11 cycles and employed TRBV1-TRBV30 forward primers alongside a C-beta reverse primer. Each CDR3 protein gets one entry after TCRdb re-called the multiplex PCR reads with MiXCR. Seen here are hundreds of thousands of distinct CDR3 sequences, 65% observed once, and the top ten hold about 8.4%. Sample: peripheral blood. The receptors derive from a man between 35 and 55 years old with primary liver carcinoma and hepatitis B virus infection.

For this clonotype: Since a much larger clone is just one base distant, this may be a read error. The V and J genes are TRBV5-1 and TRBJ2-7; 9 positions match TRBD2. The CDR3 length is 14 residues. The germline V gene encodes CDR1 SGHRS and CDR2 YFSETQ. The CDR3 here is CASSFRSGGYKQYF. CDR3 in DNA: TGCGCCAGCAGCTTCCGTAGCGGGGGCTACAAGCAGTACTTC.

A remark on this clonotype: An end of the junction does not agree with germline; a read error may underlie this. V is TRBV5-4 and J is TRBJ2-6; D uncertain. This CDR3 is 16 amino acids long. CDR1 and CDR2 from the germline V gene are SGHNT and YYREEE (reference sequence). CDR3 coding DNA: TGTGCCGGCAGCTTGACGCGCAGCTCTCGGGCCAACGTCCTGACTTTC. Translating gives CAGSLTRSSRANVLTF. The full variable domain, its missing parts supplied by reference TRBV5-4 and TRBJ2-6, is ETGVTQSPTHLIKTRGQQVTLRCSSQSGHNTVSWYQQALGQGPQFIFQYYREEENGRGNFPPRFSGLQFPNYSSELNVNALELDDSALYLCAGSLTRSSRANVLTFGAGSRLTVL.

About this clonotype: A much larger clone differs from this one at a single base, so this may be a read error. The chain carries TRBV7-9 and TRBJ2-2, with D unresolved. The CDR3 contains 16 residues. Germline CDR1 and CDR2: SEHNR and FQNEAQ (reference sequence). With 8 bases removed from V and 1 base from J, the gap between germline ends came to 17 bases. CDR3 DNA: TGTGCCAGCGGCGGAAAGGCAGGAGTGAACACCGGGGAGCTGTTTTTT. Translation: CASGGKAGVNTGELFF.

The V call is TRBV7-2, the J call TRBJ2-7; D gene unclear. Germline assignment: CDR1 SGHTA and CDR2 FQGNSA. This CDR3 region has 15 residues. Trimming took 1 base from V and 0 from J, leaving 10 bases between them. CDR3 region: CASSLDRARSYEQYF. The CDR3 nucleotides are TGTGCCAGCAGCTTAGATCGGGCGCGCTCCTACGAGCAGTACTTC.

This clonotype has only one observation. A much larger clone sits a single nucleotide away, making a read error possible. This chain joins TRBV4-3 and TRBJ2-5; D ambiguous. Germline lookup yields CDR1 LGHNA and CDR2 YSLEER. Trimming took 0 bases from V and 5 from J, leaving 16 bases between them. This CDR3 region has 16 residues. CDR3 sequence reads: CASSQDDTSEMETQYF. The DNA of the CDR3 is TGCGCCAGCAGCCAAGACGACACGTCCGAAATGGAGACCCAGTACTTC.

The chain links TRBV28 to TRBJ1-2; possibly TRBD1 for D (5 bases). Deletions cut 4 bases from V and 8 bases from J, with 17 bases between. CDR1 is MDHEN, CDR2 SYDVKM, per germline. The CDR3 is made up of 14 amino acids. The CDR3 DNA follows: TGTGCCAGCAGTTCCCCTCGTGTACGGGGCGGCTACACCTTC. Protein: CASSSPRVRGGYTF.

Comment on this clonotype: A read error may explain this, as a much larger clone is one base away. DNA of the CDR3: TGTGACAGCAGTTACTCCGGAACTCAGCCCCAGCATTTT. It translates to CDSSYSGTQPQHF. The rearrangement links TRBV6-6 to TRBJ1-5; D remains ambiguous. There are 13 residues in the CDR3. The germline V gene has CDR1 MNHNY and CDR2 SVGAGI (reference sequence).

This clonotype was found a few times. Given a much more abundant clone one base away, this may be a read error. The chain carries TRBV4-1 and TRBJ2-7, with D possibly TRBD2 on 5 matching bases. Per germline, CDR1 MGHRA and CDR2 YSYEKL. CDR3 length equals 14 residues. CDR3 sequence (DNA): TGCACCAGCAGCCAAGATCCGGGAAGAGGCGAGCAGTACTTC. The encoded protein is CTSSQDPGRGEQYF.

This clonotype was seen only a few times. The chain has TRBV5-4 and TRBJ2-4, with 8 nucleotides matching TRBD1. This CDR3 has 15 residues. V trimming: 4 bases; J trimming: 8 bases; junction bases outside the gene matches: 11. Germline V gene sequence: CDR1 SGHNT, CDR2 YYREEE (reference sequence). The DNA of the CDR3 is TGTGCCAGCAGCCCCGGGACAGGCGGCATGGACATTCAGTACTTC. Protein sequence: CASSPGTGGMDIQYF. Full variable domain (outside the CDR3, taken from reference TRBV5-4 and TRBJ2-4): ETGVTQSPTHLIKTRGQQVTLRCSSQSGHNTVSWYQQALGQGPQFIFQYYREEENGRGNFPPRFSGLQFPNYSSELNVNALELDDSALYLCASSPGTGGMDIQYFGAGTRLSVL.

Comment on this clonotype: Being one base from a much bigger clone, this may be a read error. V usage is TRBV4-3 and J usage is TRBJ2-4; perhaps TRBD1 as D (6 bases). V dropped 3 bases and J dropped 9 bases, with 21 bases sitting between them. Germline assignment: CDR1 LGHNA and CDR2 YSLEER. The CDR3 has 16 amino acids. CDR3 sequence: CASSHSGTTGAGIQYF. DNA for the CDR3: TGCGCCAGCAGCCATTCCGGGACAACCGGGGCAGGCATTCAGTACTTC.

As to this clonotype: Given the absence of the conserved phenylalanine or tryptophan at the CDR3 end, a read error is likely. V gene TRBV6-2 or TRBV6-3 combines with J gene TRBJ2-1; 8 positions match TRBD1. The CDR3 spans 15 residues. Germline CDR1 and CDR2: MNHEY and SVGEGT. Trimming took 2 bases from V and 3 from J; bases not matched to a gene: 3. The DNA of the CDR3 is TGTGCCAGCAGTTACGGGACAGGAGTCTACAATGAGCAGTTCATC. It is translated as CASSYGTGVYNEQFI.

The sample holds many counts of this clonotype. The gene calls are TRBV6-5 and TRBJ2-3; 7 bases align to TRBD2. The CDR3 contains 14 residues. The junction had 6 bases not matched to a gene; V was cut back by 6 bases and J by 3 bases. The germline gives CDR1 MNHEY, CDR2 SVGAGI. The CDR3 sequence is CASSGRFRTDTQYF. Written as DNA, the CDR3 is TGTGCCAGCAGCGGGAGGTTCAGGACAGATACGCAGTATTTT.

This clonotype was seen only once. The junction differs from germline at one of its ends, possibly a read error. This chain connects TRBV4-2 to TRBJ2-3, with D possibly matching TRBD2 (6 bases). Germline lookup yields CDR1 LGHNA and CDR2 YNFKEQ. This CDR3 is built from 15 residues. CDR3 amino acids: CASSPTAGLADAQYF. The CDR3 nucleotides read TGTGCCAGCAGCCCCACGGCGGGACTCGCAGATGCGCAGTATTTT.

J is TRBJ2-2 and V is TRBV2; possible D gene TRBD2, 5 bases. The V end was cut by 3 bases, the J end by 6 bases, with 14 bases between. The CDR3 covers 15 residues. Germline V gene sequence: CDR1 SNHLY, CDR2 FYNNEI. The CDR3 loop reads CASSERADLAGELFF. In DNA, the CDR3 is TGTGCCAGCAGTGAGAGGGCGGACTTAGCCGGGGAGCTGTTTTTT.

This clonotype showed up just once. This may be a read error: a much more frequent sequence differs by one nucleotide. The CDR3 ends on some other residue instead of the conserved phenylalanine or tryptophan, so this is likely a read error. The V call is TRBV12-3 or TRBV12-4, the J call TRBJ2-5; D remains unclear. This CDR3 comprises 16 residues. Trimming stripped 6 bases from V and 2 bases from J, with 19 bases between. The CDR3 reads CASRERGTTRQETQYV. Written as DNA, the CDR3 is TGTGCCAGCAGAGAGCGCGGAACTACCAGGCAAGAGACCCAGTACGTC.

This clonotype was seen only once. A single base separates this from a much larger clone, so it may be a read error. The J gene is TRBJ2-1, the V gene TRBV12-5; D gene uncertain. Germline CDR1 is LGHNT and CDR2 is FRNRAP. The CDR3 contains 12 residues. The V end was cut by 10 bases, the J end by 4 bases, with 11 bases between. The chain's CDR3 is CANVGRYNEQFF. Here the CDR3 DNA reads TGTGCTAATGTGGGTCGGTACAATGAGCAGTTCTTC.

In the case of this clonotype: Compared with germline, one end of the junction differs, possibly owing to a read error. The rearrangement links TRBV11-2 to TRBJ2-6; 9 bases are a match to TRBD1. Germline CDR1 and CDR2: SGHAT and FQNNGV. The CDR3 is made up of 19 amino acids. DNA for the CDR3: TGTGTCAGCAGCTTAGGACAGGGGCATTCTCTCTCTGGGGCCAACGTTCTGACTTTC. Its protein product is CVSSLGQGHSLSGANVLTF.